The 25 T cell receptor beta chains reported below all come from one sample, sequenced in a study of T-cell reconstitution after alpha-beta-depleted transplantation in children. Researchers prepared the TCRbeta library using unique molecular identifiers, the study reports. TCRdb itself ran the PCR reads through MiXCR, one entry per CDR3 protein. The table has 450,000 to 600,000 distinct CDR3 sequences, 32% seen once. The input for sequencing was PBMCs from the stem cell graft donor, taken from the stem cell graft. The source of these receptors is a human donor who donated a stem cell graft to a child with aplastic anemia.

This clonotype turned up a few times. The J gene is TRBJ1-5, the V gene TRBV20-1, with D maybe TRBD1 (5 bases). Germline lookup yields CDR1 DFQATT and CDR2 SNEGSKA (reference sequence). This CDR3 has 13 amino acids. V shed 0 bases and J shed 7 bases, with 10 bases lying between them. CDR3 DNA sequence: TGCAGTGCTAGAGATGGGACGGAACAGCCCCAGCATTTT. Amino acid sequence: CSARDGTEQPQHF.

The gene calls are TRBV9 and TRBJ2-1, with 7 bases fitting TRBD1. Germline CDR1 SGDLS, CDR2 YYNGEE. Trimming removed 4 bases from V and 6 bases from J; junction bases left unmatched: 13. The CDR3 contains 16 residues. The CDR3 protein is CASSPTGTRGSNEQFF. The DNA for the CDR3 is TGTGCCAGCAGCCCGACAGGGACAAGGGGATCCAATGAGCAGTTCTTC.

The V and J genes are TRBV30 and TRBJ2-2, with a weak D call TRBD2 (6 bases). The V gene lost 1 base and the J gene lost 6 bases, with 15 bases spanning the gap. The CDR3 totals 15 residues. Germline loops: CDR1 GTSNPN, CDR2 SVGIG (reference sequence). The CDR3 sequence: CAWSALGPGAGELFF. In nucleotides, the CDR3 is TGTGCCTGGAGTGCTCTTGGGCCGGGGGCCGGGGAGCTGTTTTTT.

The V call is TRBV6-5, the J call TRBJ1-2; TRBD1 is a possible D gene (6 bases). The CDR3 is 16 residues long. The V end was cut by 0 bases, the J end by 1 base, with 12 bases between. Germline lookup yields CDR1 MNHEY and CDR2 SVGAGI. CDR3 bases: TGTGCCAGCAGTTACTCGAATCAGGGGATTAACTATGGCTACACCTTC. Amino acids: CASSYSNQGINYGYTF.

This clonotype has a handful of counts. The chain combines TRBV14 with TRBJ1-1; tentatively, D is TRBD1 (6 bases). The CDR3 has 16 residues. V was pared by 4 bases and J by 2 bases, with 17 bases between. CDR1 is SGHDN, CDR2 FVKESK, per germline. CDR3 nucleotide sequence: TGTGCCAGCAGCCCATTGGACCCGGGGGGCAACACTGAAGCTTTCTTT. Protein: CASSPLDPGGNTEAFF.

The chain employs TRBV16 and TRBJ2-1; D is uncertain. This CDR3 has 14 amino acids. Germline V gene sequence: CDR1 KGHSY, CDR2 FQNENV. V was trimmed by 1 base and J by 5 bases, leaving 9 bases between them. The DNA of the CDR3 is TGTGCCAGCAGCCAATTTTCCAACGACAATGAGCAGTTCTTC. Translating gives CASSQFSNDNEQFF.

The CDR3: CASSYTGTDTGELFF. The CDR3 DNA sequence: TGCGCCAGCAGCTATACGGGTACAGACACCGGGGAGCTGTTTTTT. The chain couples TRBV5-1 to TRBJ2-2; unclear D gene. CDR1 and CDR2 from the germline V gene are SGHRS and YFSETQ. This CDR3 is 15 amino acids long. Trimming took 3 bases from V and 3 from J, leaving 12 bases between them.

The chain joins TRBV4-2 to TRBJ2-3; TRBD2 matches at 11 bases. CDR1 LGHNA and CDR2 YNFKEQ come from the germline V gene. The CDR3 totals 16 residues. The junction had 4 bases not matched to a gene; V was cut back by 3 bases and J by 2 bases. The CDR3 DNA reads as TGTGCCAGCAGCCAGGGACTAGCGGACCCCACAGATACGCAGTATTTT. It codes for CASSQGLADPTDTQYF.

In its sample, this clonotype was seen a few times. This rearrangement joins TRBV5-1 to TRBJ2-7; 10 bases match TRBD2. The CDR3 runs to 15 residues. The V gene's germline CDR1 is SGHRS and CDR2 YFSETQ. The J segment lost 2 bases and the V segment lost 3 bases, leaving 5 bases of the junction unmatched. This CDR3 is CASSYGTSDTYEQYF. The CDR3 DNA reads TGCGCCAGCAGCTACGGGACTAGCGATACCTACGAGCAGTACTTC.

The chain joins TRBV28 to TRBJ2-3, with TRBD1 matching over 7 bases. CDR1 is MDHEN, CDR2 SYDVKM, per germline. The CDR3 has 14 residues. The trim removed 5 bases at V and 3 bases at J, leaving 5 bases unmatched. The CDR3 sequence is CASSPGQFTDTQYF. The CDR3 DNA reads as TGTGCCAGCAGTCCGGGACAGTTTACAGATACGCAGTATTTT.

The V gene is TRBV20-1, the J gene TRBJ2-3, with D possibly matching TRBD2 (5 bases). Trimming cost V 4 bases and J 1 base, with 6 bases left between them. The CDR3 is made up of 12 amino acids. Germline CDR1 DFQATT, CDR2 SNEGSKA (reference sequence). The CDR3 bases are TGCAGTGCTAAGGGAGGCACAGATACGCAGTATTTT. It translates to CSAKGGTDTQYF.

The sample holds a few counts of this clonotype. The V and J genes are TRBV12-3 or TRBV12-4 and TRBJ1-1, with D tentatively TRBD1 (6 bases). The CDR3 loop spans 14 amino acids. V lost 5 bases and J 3 bases, leaving 13 bases between the germline ends. This CDR3 is CASSRQEGDTEAFF. The DNA of the CDR3 is TGTGCCAGCAGTCGACAGGAGGGGGACACTGAAGCTTTCTTT.

The chain joins TRBV24-1 to TRBJ2-1; 10 bases agree with TRBD1. CDR1 and CDR2 from the germline V gene are KGHDR and SFDVKD. The junction had 11 bases not matched to a gene; V was cut back by 3 bases and J by 4 bases. The CDR3 loop spans 18 amino acids. The CDR3: CATSDNDPGQGLYNEQFF. The CDR3, as DNA: TGTGCCACCAGTGATAATGATCCGGGACAGGGGCTTTACAATGAGCAGTTCTTC.

The chain recombines TRBV7-7 with TRBJ2-3, with 8 bases fitting TRBD2. The CDR3 runs 15 residues. CDR1 is SSHAT, CDR2 FNYEAQ, per germline (reference sequence). Unmatched junction bases numbered 5, after V lost 6 bases and J lost 0 bases. CDR3 DNA: TGTGCCAGCAGTCCAGCGGGAGCTAGCACAGATACGCAGTATTTT. This gives the protein CASSPAGASTDTQYF.

This clonotype appeared a few times. V gene TRBV29-1 combines with J gene TRBJ1-2, with 12 bases fitting TRBD1. V lost 7 bases, J lost 4 bases, and 10 bases stayed unmatched. The CDR3 sequence is 15 residues long. The germline V gene encodes CDR1 SQVTM and CDR2 ANQGSEA. The CDR3 is CSGGTGGAGGYGYTF. CDR3 bases: TGCAGCGGCGGGACAGGGGGCGCAGGTGGCTATGGCTACACCTTC.

The chain combines TRBV28 with TRBJ2-3, with 11 positions matching TRBD2. V lost 5 bases and J lost 3; bases outside the gene matches: 16. Germline V gene data show CDR1 as MDHEN and CDR2 as SYDVKM. The CDR3 is made up of 19 amino acids. The CDR3 is CASSTTDPELAGVTDTQYF. In nucleotides, the CDR3 is TGTGCCAGCAGTACTACTGATCCCGAACTAGCGGGAGTAACAGATACGCAGTATTTT.

This chain uses TRBV6-6 with TRBJ1-2; TRBD1 agrees at 7 bases. The CDR3 is made up of 13 amino acids. CDR1 MNHNY and CDR2 SVGAGI come from the germline V gene (reference sequence). Unmatched junction bases numbered 3, after V lost 8 bases and J lost 0 bases. CDR3 protein: CASGTDTNYGYTF. Written as DNA, the CDR3 is TGTGCCAGCGGGACAGATACTAACTATGGCTACACCTTC.

CDR3 coding DNA: TGTGCCAGCAGCCGCCCAATTCGGTCTGAACGGTTCTACGAGCAGTACTTC. Its translation: CASSRPIRSERFYEQYF. This chain connects TRBV6-1 to TRBJ2-7, with D uncertain. Germline V CDR1 and CDR2: MNHNS, SASEGT. This CDR3 region has 17 residues. V was trimmed by 6 bases and J by 3 bases, leaving 24 bases between them.

The CDR3 DNA follows: TGTGCCTGGACCCCGGGACAGGGGAACACCGGGGAGCTGTTTTTT. Encoded protein: CAWTPGQGNTGELFF. The rearrangement links TRBV30 to TRBJ2-2; TRBD1 agrees at 9 bases. CDR3 length: 15 amino acids. Germline CDR1 is GTSNPN and CDR2 is SVGIG (reference sequence). J was trimmed by 1 base and V by 4 bases; bases with no gene match: 4.

This clonotype was found a few times. The chain links TRBV29-1 to TRBJ1-2, with D hard to call. The CDR3 contains 14 residues. Germline V gives CDR1 SQVTM, CDR2 ANQGSEA. The V end was cut by 1 base, the J end by 0 bases, with 9 bases between. The CDR3 loop reads CSVEVQPTNYGYTF. The CDR3 DNA reads TGCAGCGTTGAAGTACAGCCCACTAACTATGGCTACACCTTC.

The chain recombines TRBV29-1 with TRBJ1-2, with TRBD1 as a possible D gene (6 bases). CDR1 is SQVTM, CDR2 ANQGSEA, per germline. With 1 base removed from V and 6 bases from J, the gap between germline ends came to 15 bases. The CDR3 is 14 residues long. The CDR3 bases are TGCAGCGTTGAAGGGCAGGGGAGTCATGATGGCTACACCTTC. The encoded protein is CSVEGQGSHDGYTF.

This clonotype was counted only a few times. The V gene is TRBV6-5, the J gene TRBJ2-5; D unclear. CDR1 is MNHEY, CDR2 SVGAGI, per germline. Deletions cut 0 bases from V and 5 bases from J, with 10 bases between. This CDR3 is 14 amino acids long. As DNA, the CDR3 is TGTGCCAGCAGTTACTCCGTTAGTGGCGAGACCCAGTACTTC. Its translation: CASSYSVSGETQYF.

CDR3 DNA: TGTGCCAGCAGCCACGCGCGGACGGGGGACAGGGGTTTCAATGAGCAGTTCTTC. This encodes CASSHARTGDRGFNEQFF. V gene TRBV9 combines with J gene TRBJ2-1; TRBD1 matches 10 bases. From germline, CDR1 is SGDLS and CDR2 YYNGEE. The junction had 16 bases not matched to a gene; V was cut back by 4 bases and J by 6 bases. This CDR3 contains 18 residues. Based on the CDR3 plus reference TRBV9 and TRBJ2-1, the full variable domain is DSGVTQTPKHLITATGQRVTLRCSPRSGDLSVYWYQQSLDQGLQFLIQYYNGEERAKGNILERFSAQQFPDLHSELNLSSLELGDSALYFCASSHARTGDRGFNEQFFGPGTRLTVL.

V usage is TRBV12-3 or TRBV12-4 and J usage is TRBJ2-1; the match to TRBD2 covers 8 bases. The trim removed 6 bases at V and 2 bases at J, leaving 6 bases unmatched. The CDR3 has 15 amino acids. CDR3 DNA: TGTGCCAGCAGCCCAGCGGGAGCTACCTACAATGAGCAGTTCTTC. Translating it yields CASSPAGATYNEQFF.

This clonotype showed up just a few times. This chain joins TRBV3-1 and TRBJ2-5; TRBD2 matches at 11 bases. V was pared by 8 bases and J by 4 bases, with 12 bases of the junction left unmatched. CDR1 and CDR2 from the germline V gene are LGHDT and YNNKEL (reference sequence). This CDR3 region has 16 residues. CDR3 coding DNA: TGTGCCAGCTCTCAAAGGGGACTAGCGGCTGGAGAGACCCAGTACTTC. Encoded protein: CASSQRGLAAGETQYF.